The 17 T cell receptor beta chains presented below share a single source sample, sequenced in a study of blood T cell repertoires in COVID-19. The repertoire was sequenced with immunoSEQ multiplex PCR; TCRdb's copy has only in-frame clones and lacks some. The table has over 200,000 clones, around 80% seen once. Sample: peripheral blood. These receptors came from a man aged 35 to 55 who had recovered from COVID-19.

This rearrangement joins TRBV3-1 (or the pseudogene TRBV3-2) to TRBJ2-3; 7 bases align to TRBD1. Germline CDR1 reads LGHDT; CDR2 reads YNNKEL (reference sequence). V shed 4 bases and J 4 bases; nucleotides not matched to a gene: 11. CDR3 size: 16 residues. The DNA of the CDR3 is TGTGCCAGCAGCCGCAGAATGAGGGGGCGGTCAGATACGCAGTATTTT. As protein: CASSRRMRGRSDTQYF.

This chain uses TRBV29-1 with TRBJ1-2; 8 nucleotides match TRBD1. Germline CDR1 and CDR2: SQVTM and ANQGSEA. This CDR3 has 12 amino acids. The trim removed 4 bases at V and 7 bases at J, leaving 5 bases unmatched. In DNA form, the CDR3 reads TGCAGCGTTGCACAGGGGGAGTTTGGCTACACCTTC. Amino acid sequence: CSVAQGEFGYTF.

CDR3 in amino acids: CASSFGGYTEAFF. In DNA, the CDR3 is TGTGCCAGCAGTTTTGGAGGGTACACTGAAGCTTTCTTT. This chain uses TRBV27 with TRBJ1-1; D is uncertain. Trimming cost V 3 bases and J 3 bases, with 8 bases left between them. CDR1 is MNHEY and CDR2 is SMNVEV in the germline V gene (reference sequence). This CDR3 is 13 amino acids long.

The CDR3 protein is CASALGGLTETQYF. The CDR3 DNA reads as TGTGCCAGCGCCCTCGGTGGGCTCACGGAGACCCAGTACTTC. The chain couples TRBV11-2 to TRBJ2-5; D unresolved. V lost 8 bases, J lost 5 bases, and 18 bases lay in between. CDR3 length: 14 amino acids. Germline CDR1 reads SGHAT; CDR2 reads FQNNGV.

J is TRBJ1-2 and V is TRBV19, with D possibly TRBD1 on 6 matching bases. The ends were cut back, 4 bases at V and 4 bases at J, with 13 bases in the middle. Looked up from germline, CDR1 is LNHDA and CDR2 is SQIVND (reference sequence). The CDR3 spans 14 residues. CDR3 sequence reads: CASSRARGSYGYTF. CDR3 coding DNA: TGTGCCAGTAGTAGGGCAAGGGGGAGCTATGGCTACACCTTC.

The CDR3 bases are TGCGCCAGCAGCCAAGTTGAGACTAGCACAGATACGCAGTATTTT. It yields the protein CASSQVETSTDTQYF. The chain combines TRBV4-1 with TRBJ2-3; D call uncertain. CDR1 is MGHRA and CDR2 is YSYEKL in the germline V gene. The CDR3 sequence is 15 residues long. Trimming shortened V by 1 base and J by 0 bases, and 8 bases separated the two germline ends.

The chain uses TRBV12-3 or TRBV12-4 and TRBJ2-5, with TRBD1 matching over 8 bases. The trim removed 5 bases at V and 5 bases at J, leaving 4 bases unmatched. CDR3 length equals 13 residues. The CDR3 loop reads CASSLNRGETQYF. For the CDR3, the DNA is TGTGCCAGCAGTCTAAACAGGGGGGAGACCCAGTACTTC.

The chain recombines TRBV19 with TRBJ1-3; D gene uncertain. Germline-derived CDR1 and CDR2 are LNHDA and SQIVND (reference sequence). The CDR3 sequence is 15 residues long. Trimming left V 6 bases short and J 7 bases short, with 19 bases between. The CDR3 region has the DNA TGTGCCAGTAGAGCCCCGGGTCCCTCCGGTAACACCATATATTTT. The encoded protein is CASRAPGPSGNTIYF.

The V gene is TRBV2, the J gene TRBJ2-7, with D perhaps TRBD2 (5 bases). The germline gives CDR1 SNHLY, CDR2 FYNNEI. Trimming shortened V by 7 bases and J by 5 bases, and 9 bases separated the two germline ends. The CDR3 is 11 amino acids. This CDR3 reads CASKIGDEQYF. In nucleotides, the CDR3 is TGTGCCAGCAAGATCGGGGACGAGCAGTACTTC.

Only one count was recorded for this clone. V gene TRBV19 combines with J gene TRBJ2-3; D remains ambiguous. Per the germline V gene, CDR1 is LNHDA and CDR2 is SQIVND (reference sequence). Between the trimmed V and J ends, which lost 6 bases and 4 bases, there was a span of 8 bases. This CDR3 has 12 amino acids. Here the CDR3 reads CASRDPADTQYF. The CDR3 DNA reads TGTGCCAGTAGAGATCCAGCAGATACGCAGTATTTT. Full variable domain (missing parts from reference TRBV19 and TRBJ2-3): DGGITQSPKYLFRKEGQNVTLSCEQNLNHDAMYWYRQDPGQGLRLIYYSQIVNDFQKGDIAEGYSVSREKKESFPLTVTSAQKNPTAFYLCASRDPADTQYFGPGTRLTVL.

The gene calls are TRBV7-6 and TRBJ1-2; 8 bases match TRBD1. CDR1 and CDR2 (germline): SGHVS, FNYEAQ. The CDR3 length is 14 residues. V dropped 5 bases and J dropped 1; count of bases not matched to a gene: 3. As DNA, the CDR3 is TGTGCCAGCAGCGCAGGGGGCAATAACTATGGCTACACCTTC. Protein: CASSAGGNNYGYTF.

The genes are TRBV24-1 and TRBJ2-2, with TRBD2 identical over 8 bases. CDR3 length equals 15 residues. The germline CDR1 and CDR2 sequences are KGHDR and SFDVKD. The junction had 3 bases not matched to a gene; V was cut back by 6 bases and J by 1 base. This chain's CDR3 is CATSPSGGNTGELFF. In nucleotides, the CDR3 is TGTGCCACCAGTCCCAGCGGGGGGAACACCGGGGAGCTGTTTTTT.

The chain links TRBV11-3 to TRBJ1-2; D is undetermined. Germline V lookup: CDR1 SGHNT, CDR2 YENEEA. Deletions cut 4 bases from V and 1 base from J, with 13 bases between. The CDR3 covers 15 residues. The CDR3 DNA sequence: TGTGCCAGCAGCTCCAGCAGGACTGATAACTATGGCTACACCTTC. It encodes CASSSSRTDNYGYTF.

This chain connects TRBV27 to TRBJ2-3; D is possibly TRBD2 (5 bases). Germline CDR1 MNHEY, CDR2 SMNVEV (reference sequence). Trimming left V 7 bases short and J 3 bases short, with 11 bases between. The CDR3 sequence is 13 residues long. The CDR3 DNA sequence: TGTGCCAGCACCCCGGGCGGGACAGATACGCAGTATTTT. Translation gives CASTPGGTDTQYF.

The chain uses TRBV6-5 and TRBJ2-1, with 9 bases that match TRBD1. The junction had 3 bases not matched to a gene; V was cut back by 6 bases and J by 6 bases. Per the germline V gene, CDR1 is MNHEY and CDR2 is SVGAGI. The CDR3 is 13 residues long. The CDR3 DNA is TGTGCCAGCAGGACAGGGGGTGCCAATGAGCAGTTCTTC. This translates into CASRTGGANEQFF.

The chain recombines TRBV5-5 with TRBJ1-1; D is perhaps TRBD1 (5 bases). V was trimmed by 4 bases and J by 4 bases, leaving 11 bases between them. The length of the CDR3 is 13 residues. Per germline, CDR1 SGHKS and CDR2 YYEKEE (reference sequence). This chain's CDR3 is CASSRGGATEAFF. The CDR3 DNA is TGTGCCAGCAGCAGGGGAGGGGCCACTGAAGCTTTCTTT.

The table lists this clone with a count of one. V and J are TRBV5-4 and TRBJ2-5; tentative D call: TRBD1 (5 bases). This CDR3 contains 13 residues. V was clipped by 2 bases and J by 7 bases, with 12 bases between them. CDR1 and CDR2 (germline): SGHNT, YYREEE (reference sequence). CDR3 nucleotide sequence: TGTGCCAGCAGCTTCCAGGGAAGGGGGACCCAGTACTTC. This codes for CASSFQGRGTQYF.